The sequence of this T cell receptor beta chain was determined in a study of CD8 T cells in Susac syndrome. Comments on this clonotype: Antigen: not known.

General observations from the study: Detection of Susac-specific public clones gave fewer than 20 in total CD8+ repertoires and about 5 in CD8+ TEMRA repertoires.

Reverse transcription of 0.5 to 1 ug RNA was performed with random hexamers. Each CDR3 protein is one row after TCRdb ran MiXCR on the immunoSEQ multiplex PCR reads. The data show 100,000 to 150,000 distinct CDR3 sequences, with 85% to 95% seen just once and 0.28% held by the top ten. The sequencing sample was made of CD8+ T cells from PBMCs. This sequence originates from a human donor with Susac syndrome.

Here the CDR3 reads CASSHHGDQETQYF. As DNA, the CDR3 is TGCGCCAGCAGCCACCATGGAGACCAAGAGACCCAGTACTTC. The V and J genes are TRBV4-1 and TRBJ2-5; D is unclear. Per the germline V gene, CDR1 is MGHRA and CDR2 is YSYEKL. The CDR3 is made up of 14 amino acids. V was clipped by 3 bases and J by 0 bases, with 8 bases between them.